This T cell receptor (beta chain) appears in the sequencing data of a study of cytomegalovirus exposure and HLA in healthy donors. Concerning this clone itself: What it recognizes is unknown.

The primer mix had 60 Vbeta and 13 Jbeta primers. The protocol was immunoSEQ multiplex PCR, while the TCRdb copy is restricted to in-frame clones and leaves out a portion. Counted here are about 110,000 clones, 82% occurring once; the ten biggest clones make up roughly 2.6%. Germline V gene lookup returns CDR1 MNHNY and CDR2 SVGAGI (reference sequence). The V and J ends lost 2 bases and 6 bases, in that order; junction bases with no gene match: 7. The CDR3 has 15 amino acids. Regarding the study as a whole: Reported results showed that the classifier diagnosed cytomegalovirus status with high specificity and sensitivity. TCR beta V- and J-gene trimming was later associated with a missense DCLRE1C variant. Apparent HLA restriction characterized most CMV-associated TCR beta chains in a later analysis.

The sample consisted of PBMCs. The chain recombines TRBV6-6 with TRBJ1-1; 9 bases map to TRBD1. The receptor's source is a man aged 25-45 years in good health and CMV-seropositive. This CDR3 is CASSYQDRGGAEAFF. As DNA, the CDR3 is TGTGCCAGCAGTTACCAGGACAGGGGAGGGGCTGAAGCTTTCTTT.